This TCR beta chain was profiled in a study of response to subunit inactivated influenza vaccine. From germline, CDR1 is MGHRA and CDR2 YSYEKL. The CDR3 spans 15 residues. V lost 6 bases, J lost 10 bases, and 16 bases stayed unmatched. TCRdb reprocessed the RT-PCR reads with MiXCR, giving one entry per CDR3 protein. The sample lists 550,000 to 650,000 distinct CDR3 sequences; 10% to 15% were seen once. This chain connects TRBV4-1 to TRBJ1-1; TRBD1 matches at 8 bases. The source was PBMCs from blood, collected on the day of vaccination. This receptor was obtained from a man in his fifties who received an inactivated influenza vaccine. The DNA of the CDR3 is TGCGCCAGCAGAACCGCCCCGGGACAGGTGACGGGAGCTTTCTTT. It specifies CASRTAPGQVTGAFF.